This is a list of T cell receptor beta chains from one sample in a study of shared clonotypes between healthy human individuals. TCRdb keeps only in-frame clones here, not all; method: immunoSEQ multiplex PCR. The data show about 680,000 clones, around 73% seen once. The sequenced sample consisted of memory CD4+ T cells sorted from blood. Receptor source: a young woman in good health. CDR3s leave out the opening cysteine and the closing phenylalanine or tryptophan. Fields, in order: clone size, V gene, CDR3 protein. Some rows have no size entry. The others give once, few or many, or a class for an expanded clone.

>.|TRBV4-1
ASSRAPLAGGQTGELF
>.|TRBV7-9
ASSLDGVGRRNQPQH
>.|TRBV11-2
ASSWGPINTEAF
>.|TRBV5-1
ASSLTVINYGYT
>.|TRBV5-1
ASSLGVGAGNQPQH
>.|TRBV20-1
SANKQGSLH
>many|TRBV20-1
SARADTEAF
>.|TRBV11-1
ASSFNSRRQETQY
>.|TRBV4-2
ASSQEGEGSGIRSSYNEQF
>.|TRBV28
ASSNGQGAWREKLF
>.|TRBV2
ASSVGTGLNQPQH
>few|TRBV28
ASSTRQGGSYEQY
>.|TRBV6-5
ASSPSGKEGVEQF
>.|TRBV5-1
ASSLAAGPAYEQY
>.|TRBV28
ASSLPTSGRTDTQY
>.|TRBV19
ASSIAGISQF
>.|TRBV10-3
AIKPATNYNEQF
>.|TRBV28
ASSRNFYGYT
>.|TRBV7-8
ASSLRDSTYNEQF
>few|TRBV19
ASGDRVNQPQH
>.|TRBV28
ASSASTDTQY
>.|TRBV5-1
ASSSGTRGPYEQY
>.|TRBV10-1
ASLGQGADQPQH
>.|TRBV6-5
ASSYGWGRSYNEQF
>.|TRBV7-8
ASSLAWRERSGELF
>.|TRBV19
ASSRGLAGGGAF
>.|TRBV19
ASSISALSGVGFTGELF
>once|TRBV6-5
ASSPPSGGYEQY
>.|TRBV15
ATSLGLNTGELF
>.|TRBV19
ASSTGTGRRETQY
>.|TRBV19
ASSTQLAGDTGELF
>.|TRBV5-1
ASSLPSSYNEQF
>medium-sized|TRBV18
ASSPTTSGNTIY
>once|TRBV5-6
ASSLDRVSYGYT
>.|TRBV7-8
ASSIRTGMNTEAF
>.|TRBV6-1
ASSVRAGVAPDEQF
>.|TRBV19
ASSIYRRNYGYT
>.|TRBV27
ARALARGRDTQY
>.|TRBV6-5
ASSPGTGYTGELF
>once|TRBV5-1
ASSPTGGNEKLF
>.|TRBV9
ASSPGLVEGELF
>.|TRBV28
ASSFIRGANQLQH
>.|TRBV19
ASSIGTSGYNEQF
>.|TRBV5-1
ASSDRAADTQY
>.|TRBV30
AWSVRIGGGYT
>few|TRBV19
ASSEQGLTYEQY
>.|TRBV30
ACRPGGPGELF
>.|TRBV11-3
ASSSGGYGTISYNEQF
>.|TRBV7-2
ASSLRVSHGYT
>.|TRBV5-6
ASSWRTQETQY
>.|TRBV7-9
ASSFDRDEQY
>.|TRBV7-9
ASSLRLLTEAF
>.|TRBV12-5
ASAPTWTAEAF
>once|TRBV10-3
AIRGGGSGETQY
>.|TRBV30
AWSRGLGRTEAF
>.|TRBV10-3
AIARDYMNTEAF
>.|TRBV15
ATLGLRDNEQF
>.|TRBV6-5
ASSYSIVSGELF
>once|TRBV30
AWSVHEGSYEQY